Listed here are 20 T cell receptor beta chains from one sample, sequenced in a study of read filtering for tumor transcriptome and immune sequencing. From approximately 430 ng of RNA, a library with molecular barcoded alpha/delta and beta/gamma adaptors was made. Each CDR3 protein gets one entry after TCRdb re-called the reads with MiXCR. The data hold tens of thousands of distinct CDR3 sequences, with around a fifth observed a single time. The sequencing input was a population of CD138-negative cells sorted from bone marrow. The receptors were gathered from a donor over 35 with multiple myeloma.

There are many counts of this clonotype. V and J are TRBV7-2 and TRBJ2-7; D assignment may be TRBD1 or TRBD2 (6 bases each). Per the germline V gene, CDR1 is SGHTA and CDR2 is FQGNSA. This CDR3 is 16 amino acids long. V was shortened by 1 base and J by 6 bases, with 19 bases between the two germline ends. The CDR3 bases are TGTGCCAGCAGCTTAGAAGGGGGACTGTATTCGGTCGAGCAGTACTTC. Protein product: CASSLEGGLYSVEQYF.

A note on this clonotype: This may come from a read error, since a much larger clone is one base off. CDR3 loop: CASSRQAAQQFF. In nucleotides, the CDR3 is TGTGCCAGCAGTCGACAAGCGGCCCAGCAGTTCTTC. This chain links TRBV6-2 or TRBV6-3 with TRBJ2-1, with a possible D match to TRBD2 (5 bases). The CDR3 is 12 amino acids. Looked up from germline, CDR1 is MNHEY and CDR2 is SVGEGT. V was clipped by 5 bases and J by 11 bases, with 13 bases between them.

A word on this clonotype: The CDR3 does not end in the conserved phenylalanine or tryptophan, so this is likely a read error. J is TRBJ2-7 and V is TRBV6-5; D is ambiguous. The CDR3 spans 12 residues. The germline V gene has CDR1 MNHEY and CDR2 SVGAGI. The CDR3 DNA follows: TGCGCCAGCAGTCAAGGACCCTACGAGCAGTACCTC. It specifies CASSQGPYEQYL.

The V gene is TRBV9, the J gene TRBJ2-2; D ambiguous. Germline CDR1 and CDR2: SGDLS and YYNGEE. Trimming pared 5 bases from V and 3 bases from J, leaving 11 bases between. This CDR3 is 14 amino acids long. The CDR3 nucleotides are TGTGCCAGCAGGCCAGCGAGTTACACCGGGGAGCTGTTTTTT. This gives the protein CASRPASYTGELFF.

As for this clonotype: Since a much larger clone is just one base distant, this may be a read error. This chain connects TRBV4-2 to TRBJ2-7; 7 bases agree with TRBD1. V lost 3 bases to trimming and J lost 6 bases; unmatched junction nucleotides: 8. Germline lookup yields CDR1 LGHNA and CDR2 YNFKEQ. CDR3 length: 14 amino acids. In DNA form, the CDR3 reads TGTGCCAGCAGCCAGGGACAGATCAACTGCGAGCAGTACTTC. Translation gives CASSQGQINCEQYF.

This clonotype was counted ten times or more. The chain carries TRBV24-1 and TRBJ2-1, with 11 bases fitting TRBD2. The CDR3 covers 17 residues. CDR1 and CDR2 from the germline V gene are KGHDR and SFDVKD. V dropped 4 bases and J dropped 2; count of bases not matched to a gene: 6. This CDR3 reads CATSDQRLAGTYNEQFF. The CDR3 DNA is TGTGCCACCAGTGACCAAAGACTAGCGGGGACCTACAATGAGCAGTTCTTC.

This clonotype was detected many times. This chain joins TRBV7-9 and TRBJ1-1, with TRBD1 matching 8 bases. Germline V gene lookup returns CDR1 SEHNR and CDR2 FQNEAQ (reference sequence). This CDR3 comprises 12 residues. V shed 5 bases, J shed 6 bases, and the junction held 2 bases outside the gene matches. As DNA, the CDR3 is TGTGCCAGCAGCATGGACAGGGCTGAAGCTTTCTTT. It specifies CASSMDRAEAFF. The entire variable domain, with the rest obtained from reference TRBV7-9 and TRBJ1-1, is as follows: DTGVSQNPRHKITKRGQNVTFRCDPISEHNRLYWYRQTLGQGPEFLTYFQNEAQLEKSRLLSDRFSAERPKGSFSTLEIQRTEQGDSAMYLCASSMDRAEAFFGQGTRLTVV.

This clonotype was detected many times. This chain joins TRBV7-3 and TRBJ2-3; D is ambiguous. CDR1 and CDR2 from the germline V gene are SGHTA and FQGTGA. This CDR3 is built from 13 residues. The V end was cut by 5 bases, the J end by 2 bases, with 8 bases between. CDR3 nucleotide sequence: TGTGCCAGCAGCCCGGGTAACACAGATACGCAGTATTTT. It yields the protein CASSPGNTDTQYF.

Comments on this clonotype: A read error is possible here, since a much larger clone lies one base away. This chain links TRBV7-6 with TRBJ2-2; no firm D call. V was pared by 4 bases and J by 10 bases, with 10 bases between. This CDR3 contains 12 residues. CDR1 SGHVS and CDR2 FNYEAQ come from the germline V gene. This CDR3 reads CASSSLGEELFF. For the CDR3, the DNA is TGTGCCAGCAGCTCCCTCGGCGAGGAGCTGTTTTTT. The full variable domain, in which reference TRBV7-6 and TRBJ2-2 provide the parts outside the CDR3, is GAGVSQSPRYKVTKRGQDVALRCDPISGHVSLYWYRQALGQGPEFLTYFNYEAQQDKSGLPNDRFSAERPEGSISTLTIQRTEQRDSAMYRCASSSLGEELFFGEGSRLTVL.

This clonotype occurred once. This rearrangement joins TRBV5-1 to TRBJ2-1; 12 nucleotides match TRBD2. CDR3 length: 15 residues. Looked up from germline, CDR1 is SGHRS and CDR2 is YFSETQ. V lost 8 bases and J lost 12; bases outside the gene matches: 15. The CDR3 sequence is CARSALAGGPYAQFF. In nucleotides, the CDR3 is TGCGCCAGAAGCGCGCTAGCGGGGGGGCCCTATGCGCAGTTCTTC.

This clonotype has just a few counts. The chain employs TRBV28 and TRBJ2-7, with D perhaps matching TRBD1 (5 bases). CDR1 is MDHEN, CDR2 SYDVKM, per germline. The CDR3 is made up of 10 amino acids. The V gene lost 11 bases and the J gene lost 3 bases, with 8 bases spanning the gap. The DNA of the CDR3 is TGTGCCTCAGGGTTCTACGAGCAGTACTTC. It yields the protein CASGFYEQYF.

This clonotype turned up a few times. The chain joins TRBV6-6 to TRBJ2-7; D ambiguous. In germline, CDR1 is MNHNY, CDR2 SVGAGI (reference sequence). This CDR3 has 14 amino acids. V lost 0 bases and J 0 bases, leaving 6 bases between the germline ends. The CDR3 protein is CASSYSPASYEQYF. In DNA form, the CDR3 reads TGTGCCAGCAGTTACTCTCCAGCCTCCTACGAGCAGTACTTC.

This clonotype was observed at least ten times. The V call is TRBV28, the J call TRBJ2-3, with D maybe TRBD2 (6 bases). Trimming took 5 bases from V and 4 from J, leaving 13 bases between them. The CDR3 sequence is 14 residues long. The germline V gene has CDR1 MDHEN and CDR2 SYDVKM. The CDR3 DNA follows: TGTGCCAGCAGTCTGACTAGTCCCCCAGATACGCAGTATTTT. It encodes CASSLTSPPDTQYF.

The genes are TRBV19 and TRBJ1-5, with D possibly TRBD1 on 6 matching bases. Germline V CDR1 and CDR2: LNHDA, SQIVND (reference sequence). V was trimmed by 3 bases and J by 6 bases, leaving 15 bases between them. The CDR3 has 15 residues. DNA of the CDR3: TGTGCCAGTAGTATGGTGGGGGCGTACAGTCAGCCCCAGCATTTT. It encodes CASSMVGAYSQPQHF.

The V gene is TRBV24-1, the J gene TRBJ2-7; no reliable D call. Germline assignment: CDR1 KGHDR and CDR2 SFDVKD. The CDR3 is 12 amino acids. Trimming left V 3 bases short and J 8 bases short, with 10 bases between. CDR3: CATSDPLGQQYF. The CDR3, as DNA: TGTGCCACCAGTGATCCCCTGGGCCAGCAGTACTTC.

This clonotype was counted a few times. The rearrangement links TRBV28 to TRBJ1-1; TRBD1 matches 10 bases. The CDR3 has 14 residues. With V trimmed by 5 bases and J by 8 bases, 8 bases remained unmatched. The germline CDR1 and CDR2 sequences are MDHEN and SYDVKM. The CDR3 DNA reads TGTGCCAGCAGTCCGCTACTGACAGGGGGCGAAGCTTTCTTT. This translates into CASSPLLTGGEAFF. Filled out from reference TRBV28 and TRBJ1-1, the complete variable domain reads DVKVTQSSRYLVKRTGEKVFLECVQDMDHENMFWYRQDPGLGLRLIYFSYDVKMKEKGDIPEGYSVSREKKERFSLILESASTNQTSMYLCASSPLLTGGEAFFGQGTRLTVV.

V and J are TRBV5-4 and TRBJ1-1; TRBD1 aligns across 9 bases. The CDR3 has 16 residues. V was pared by 4 bases and J by 1 base, with 8 bases of the junction left unmatched. CDR1 and CDR2 (germline): SGHNT, YYREEE (reference sequence). The CDR3 sequence is CASSSDRGLGNTEAFF. The CDR3 DNA reads TGTGCCAGCAGCAGTGACAGGGGGTTAGGGAACACTGAAGCTTTCTTT.

This chain connects TRBV18 to TRBJ1-5; D unclear. The CDR3 spans 12 residues. CDR1 is KGHSH and CDR2 is LQKENI in the germline V gene. V lost 2 bases and J lost 5, with 4 bases in between. The CDR3 nucleotides read TGTGCCAGCTCACCAAGGGATCAGCCCCAGCATTTT. Encoded protein: CASSPRDQPQHF.

In its sample, this clonotype was seen many times. The chain couples TRBV2 to TRBJ1-1; a weak D match, TRBD1 (5 bases). There are 14 residues in the CDR3. Looked up from germline, CDR1 is SNHLY and CDR2 is FYNNEI. Trimming shortened V by 6 bases and J by 5 bases, and 16 bases separated the two germline ends. CDR3 nucleotide sequence: TGTGCCAGCAGCGAGAATCCTGGGGGGACTGAAGCTTTCTTT. Translating gives CASSENPGGTEAFF. Full variable domain (remainder filled in from reference TRBV2 and TRBJ1-1): EPEVTQTPSHQVTQMGQEVILRCVPISNHLYFYWYRQILGQKVEFLVSFYNNEISEKSEIFDDQFSVERPDGSNFTLKIRSTKLEDSAMYFCASSENPGGTEAFFGQGTRLTVV.

This clonotype has a count of ten or more. The chain combines TRBV29-1 with TRBJ2-3, with 11 bases identical to TRBD2. The CDR3 has 13 amino acids. Germline V gene lookup returns CDR1 SQVTM and CDR2 ANQGSEA. Germline trimming cut 7 bases from V and 6 bases from J; bases unmatched to any gene: 6. The CDR3 here is CSASSGGMDTQYF. The CDR3 nucleotides read TGCAGCGCTTCTAGCGGGGGGATGGATACGCAGTATTTT.